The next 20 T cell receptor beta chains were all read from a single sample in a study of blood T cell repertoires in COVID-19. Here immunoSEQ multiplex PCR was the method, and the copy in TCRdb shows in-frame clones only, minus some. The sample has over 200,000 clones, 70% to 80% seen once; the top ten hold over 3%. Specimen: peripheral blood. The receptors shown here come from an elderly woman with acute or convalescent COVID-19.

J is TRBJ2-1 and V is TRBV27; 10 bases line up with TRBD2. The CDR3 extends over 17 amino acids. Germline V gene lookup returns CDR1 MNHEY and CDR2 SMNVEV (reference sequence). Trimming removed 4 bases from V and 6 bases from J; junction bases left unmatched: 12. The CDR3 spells CASSSLGRLAGFNEQFF. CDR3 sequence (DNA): TGTGCCAGCAGTTCGCTGGGGAGACTAGCGGGCTTCAATGAGCAGTTCTTC.

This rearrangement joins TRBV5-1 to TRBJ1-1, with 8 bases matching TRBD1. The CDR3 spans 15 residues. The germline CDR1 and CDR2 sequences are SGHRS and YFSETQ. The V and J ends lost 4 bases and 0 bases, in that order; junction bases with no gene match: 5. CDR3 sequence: CASSPGTGMNTEAFF. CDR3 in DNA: TGCGCCAGCAGCCCTGGGACAGGTATGAACACTGAAGCTTTCTTT.

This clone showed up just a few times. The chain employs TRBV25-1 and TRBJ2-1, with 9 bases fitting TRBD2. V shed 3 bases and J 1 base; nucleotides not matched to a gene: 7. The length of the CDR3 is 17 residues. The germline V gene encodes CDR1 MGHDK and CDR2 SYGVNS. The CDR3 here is CASSDTRGRGSYNEQFF. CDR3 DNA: TGTGCCAGCAGTGACACACGCGGGAGGGGGTCCTACAATGAGCAGTTCTTC.

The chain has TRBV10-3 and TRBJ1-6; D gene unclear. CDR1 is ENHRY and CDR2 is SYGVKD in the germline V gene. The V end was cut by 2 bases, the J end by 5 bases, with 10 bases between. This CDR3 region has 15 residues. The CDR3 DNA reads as TGTGCCATCAGTGAGGCCGGGAGACATAATTCACCCCTCCACTTT. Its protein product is CAISEAGRHNSPLHF.

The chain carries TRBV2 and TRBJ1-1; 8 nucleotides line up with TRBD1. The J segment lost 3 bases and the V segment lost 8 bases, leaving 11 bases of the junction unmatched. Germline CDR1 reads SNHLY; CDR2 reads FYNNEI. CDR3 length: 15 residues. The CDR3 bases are TGTGCCAGCGGCAGGACAGGGACCGTGGACACTGAAGCTTTCTTT. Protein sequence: CASGRTGTVDTEAFF.

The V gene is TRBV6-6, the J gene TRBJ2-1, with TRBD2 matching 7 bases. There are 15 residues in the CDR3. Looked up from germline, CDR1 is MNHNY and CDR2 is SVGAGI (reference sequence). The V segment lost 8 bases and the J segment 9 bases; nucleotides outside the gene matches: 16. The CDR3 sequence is CASRPGGNRAPEQFF. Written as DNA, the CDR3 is TGTGCCAGCCGCCCCGGGGGGAATAGGGCCCCTGAGCAGTTCTTC.

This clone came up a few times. As DNA, the CDR3 is TGTGCCAGCAGTTACCAATTCAGGGGGAACACTGAAGCTTTCTTT. Protein sequence: CASSYQFRGNTEAFF. This chain joins TRBV6-5 and TRBJ1-1; maybe TRBD1 (6 bases). V was shortened by 2 bases and J by 1 base, with 11 bases between the two germline ends. The CDR3 is 15 amino acids. Germline values: CDR1 MNHEY, CDR2 SVGAGI.

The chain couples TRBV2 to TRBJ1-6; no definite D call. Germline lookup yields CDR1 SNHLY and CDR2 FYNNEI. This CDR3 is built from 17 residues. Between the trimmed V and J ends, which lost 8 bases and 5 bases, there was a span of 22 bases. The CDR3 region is CASREVGGSGHNSPLHF. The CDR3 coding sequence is TGTGCCAGCCGGGAGGTTGGTGGGTCTGGCCATAATTCACCCCTCCACTTT.

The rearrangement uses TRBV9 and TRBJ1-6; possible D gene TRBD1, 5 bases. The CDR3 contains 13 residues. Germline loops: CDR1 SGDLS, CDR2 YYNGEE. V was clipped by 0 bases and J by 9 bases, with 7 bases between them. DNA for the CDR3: TGTGCCAGCAGCGTAGCACAGGCTTCACCCCTCCACTTT. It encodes CASSVAQASPLHF. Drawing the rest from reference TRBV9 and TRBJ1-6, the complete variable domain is DSGVTQTPKHLITATGQRVTLRCSPRSGDLSVYWYQQSLDQGLQFLIQYYNGEERAKGNILERFSAQQFPDLHSELNLSSLELGDSALYFCASSVAQASPLHFGNGTRLTVT.

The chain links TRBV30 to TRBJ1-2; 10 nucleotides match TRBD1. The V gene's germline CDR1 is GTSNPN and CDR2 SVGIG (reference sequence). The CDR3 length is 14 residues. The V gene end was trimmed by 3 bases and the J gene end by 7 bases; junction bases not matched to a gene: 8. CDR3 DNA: TGTGCCTGGAGGAGGGGGACAGGGGTGGGTGGCTACACCTTC. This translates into CAWRRGTGVGGYTF.

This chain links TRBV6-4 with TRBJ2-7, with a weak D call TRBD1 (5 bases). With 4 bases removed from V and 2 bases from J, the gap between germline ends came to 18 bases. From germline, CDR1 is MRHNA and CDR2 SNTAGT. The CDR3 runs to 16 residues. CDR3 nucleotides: TGTGCCAGCAGTGCCCTCGCAGGGAATTCCACCTACGAGCAGTACTTC. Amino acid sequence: CASSALAGNSTYEQYF.

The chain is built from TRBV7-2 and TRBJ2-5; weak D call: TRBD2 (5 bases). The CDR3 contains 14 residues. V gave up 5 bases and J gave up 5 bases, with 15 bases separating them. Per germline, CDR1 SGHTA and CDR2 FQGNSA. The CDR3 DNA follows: TGTGCCAGCAGCCCCCCCCCTCGGAGGGAGACCCAGTACTTC. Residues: CASSPPPRRETQYF.

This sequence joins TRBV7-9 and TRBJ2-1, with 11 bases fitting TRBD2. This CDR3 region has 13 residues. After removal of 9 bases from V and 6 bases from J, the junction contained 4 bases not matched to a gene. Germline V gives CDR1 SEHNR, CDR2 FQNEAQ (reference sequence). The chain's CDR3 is CARSLAGVNEQFF. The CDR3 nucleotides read TGTGCCAGATCACTAGCGGGAGTCAATGAGCAGTTCTTC.

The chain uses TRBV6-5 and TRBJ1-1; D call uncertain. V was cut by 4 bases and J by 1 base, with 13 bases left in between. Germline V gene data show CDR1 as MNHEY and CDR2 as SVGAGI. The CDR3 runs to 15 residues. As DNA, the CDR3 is TGTGCCAGCAGTTCCGCGGGATTGGGGAACACTGAAGCTTTCTTT. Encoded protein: CASSSAGLGNTEAFF.

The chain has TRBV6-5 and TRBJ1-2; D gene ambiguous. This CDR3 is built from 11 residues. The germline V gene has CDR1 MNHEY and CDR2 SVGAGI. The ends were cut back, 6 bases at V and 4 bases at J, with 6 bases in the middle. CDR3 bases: TGTGCCAGCAGCGGGAGCTATGGCTACACCTTC. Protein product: CASSGSYGYTF.

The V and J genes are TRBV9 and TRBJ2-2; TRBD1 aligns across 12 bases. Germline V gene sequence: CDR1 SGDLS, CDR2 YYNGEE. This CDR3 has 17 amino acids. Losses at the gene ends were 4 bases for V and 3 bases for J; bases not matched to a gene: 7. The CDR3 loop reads CASSPGTGGWDTGELFF. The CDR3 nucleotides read TGTGCCAGCAGCCCAGGGACAGGGGGCTGGGACACCGGGGAGCTGTTTTTT.

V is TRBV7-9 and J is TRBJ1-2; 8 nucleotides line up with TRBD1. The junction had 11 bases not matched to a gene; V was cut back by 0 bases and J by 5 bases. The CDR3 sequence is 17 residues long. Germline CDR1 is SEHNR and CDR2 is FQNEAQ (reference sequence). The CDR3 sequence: CASSLALGTGVPYGYTF. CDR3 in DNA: TGTGCCAGCAGCTTAGCGCTTGGGACAGGTGTCCCGTATGGCTACACCTTC.

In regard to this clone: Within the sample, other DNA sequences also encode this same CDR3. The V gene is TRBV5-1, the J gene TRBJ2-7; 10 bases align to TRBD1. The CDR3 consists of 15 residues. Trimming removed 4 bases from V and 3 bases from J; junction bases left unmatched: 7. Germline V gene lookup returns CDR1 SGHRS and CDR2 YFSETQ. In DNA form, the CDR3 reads TGCGCCAGCAGCCCGCGACAGGGGGCGAGCTACGAGCAGTACTTC. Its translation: CASSPRQGASYEQYF.

The CDR3 sequence: CASSSRPGMGTGELFF. Written as DNA, the CDR3 is TGTGCCAGCAGCTCTCGTCCAGGGATGGGCACCGGGGAGCTGTTTTTT. The chain recombines TRBV11-2 with TRBJ2-2; a weak D match, TRBD1 (5 bases). Germline V gives CDR1 SGHAT, CDR2 FQNNGV. CDR3 length: 16 residues. The V and J ends lost 4 bases and 4 bases respectively, with 16 bases between them.

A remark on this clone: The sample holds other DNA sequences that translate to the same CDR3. The DNA of the CDR3 is TGTGCCAGCAGTTCAGGGGGCTCTGGAAACACCATATATTTT. Translating it yields CASSSGGSGNTIYF. The rearrangement joins TRBV6-5 to TRBJ1-3; TRBD1 matches at 7 bases. Looked up from germline, CDR1 is MNHEY and CDR2 is SVGAGI. The J segment lost 0 bases and the V segment lost 4 bases, leaving 0 bases of the junction unmatched. The CDR3 sequence is 14 residues long.